Following are 3 T cell receptor beta chains from one sample sequenced in a study of CXCR3-negative and CXCR3-positive naive CD8 T cells. The libraries of TRB cDNA were prepared using 5' RACE with UMI labels. TCRdb reworked the 5' RACE reads into one entry per CDR3 protein, no DNA. This sample's table has 75,000 to 95,000 distinct CDR3 sequences. The specimen sequenced was naive CXCR3- CD8+ T cells from blood. Subset here: CD45RO-CCR7+CD27+CD95- naive CD8+ T cells lacking CXCR3 (TNR3-). These receptors were collected from a human donor in good health. Some clones in this sample may be carry-over from other donors' samples.

The gene calls are TRBV29-1 and TRBJ1-4; without DNA, the TCRdb call of TRBD1 cannot be checked. The CDR3 length is 16 residues. CDR1 and CDR2 from the germline V gene are SQVTM and ANQGSEA. CDR3 residues: CSVEGQGPTTNEKLFF.

The V and J genes are TRBV5-6 and TRBJ1-5. The germline V gene encodes CDR1 SGHDT and CDR2 YYEEEE. The CDR3 has 12 amino acids. The CDR3 region is CASSYLNQPQHF.

J is TRBJ1-1 and V is TRBV7-3. Germline V CDR1 and CDR2: SGHTA, FQGTGA. The length of the CDR3 is 15 residues. CDR3 region: CASSPVGYMNTEAFF.